This T cell receptor beta chain comes out of a study of T cell responses to AZD1222 COVID-19 vaccine. With regard to this clone: Its antigen is currently unknown.

General study results and limits: Repertoire collection took place solely once the T cell response had peaked. A mostly white British donor set with more females was recruited, and clonal diversity was possibly underestimated. Reportedly, nearly half the spike-specific TCRs target unmutated variant regions.

Trimming took off 8 bases at V and 6 bases at J, with 25 bases between the two ends. This CDR3 is 16 amino acids long. The germline V gene encodes CDR1 KGHSH and CDR2 LQKENI. The repertoire was sequenced with immunoSEQ multiplex PCR; TCRdb's copy has only in-frame clones and lacks some. The sample includes 110,000 to 150,000 clones, 70% to 90% of them seen just once. This TCR was sampled from an adult in good health. Specimen: peripheral blood, collected on day 0 of AZD1222 vaccination. The V call is TRBV18, the J call TRBJ1-1, with a possible D match to TRBD1 (5 bases). The CDR3 loop is CASQITGTASGAEAFF. Written as DNA, the CDR3 is TGTGCCAGCCAAATTACCGGGACTGCGAGTGGGGCTGAAGCTTTCTTT.